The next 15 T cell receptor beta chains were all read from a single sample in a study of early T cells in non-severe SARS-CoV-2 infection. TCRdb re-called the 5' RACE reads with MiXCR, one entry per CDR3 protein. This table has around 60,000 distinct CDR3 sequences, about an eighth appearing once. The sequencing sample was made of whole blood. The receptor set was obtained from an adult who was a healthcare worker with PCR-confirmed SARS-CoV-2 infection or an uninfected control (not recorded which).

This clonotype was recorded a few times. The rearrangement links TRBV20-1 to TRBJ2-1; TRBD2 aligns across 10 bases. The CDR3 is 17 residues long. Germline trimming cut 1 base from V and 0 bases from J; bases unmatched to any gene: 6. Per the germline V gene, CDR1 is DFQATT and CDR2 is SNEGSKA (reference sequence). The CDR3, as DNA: TGCAGTGCTAGAGGGCATAGCGGGAGGAGCTCCTACAATGAGCAGTTCTTC. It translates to CSARGHSGRSSYNEQFF.

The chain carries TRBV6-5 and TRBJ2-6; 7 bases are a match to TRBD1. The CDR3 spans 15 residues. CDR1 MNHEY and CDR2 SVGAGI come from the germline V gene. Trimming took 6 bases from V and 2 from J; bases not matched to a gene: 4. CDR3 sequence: CASSSTGTGANVLTF. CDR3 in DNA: TGTGCCAGCAGCTCGACAGGGACTGGGGCCAACGTCCTGACTTTC.

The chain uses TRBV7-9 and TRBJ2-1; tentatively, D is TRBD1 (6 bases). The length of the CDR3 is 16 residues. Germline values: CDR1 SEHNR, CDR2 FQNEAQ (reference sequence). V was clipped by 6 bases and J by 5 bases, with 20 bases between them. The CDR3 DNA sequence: TGTGCCAGCAGAACTTATGCCGGGACAACCGACAATGAGCAGTTCTTC. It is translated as CASRTYAGTTDNEQFF.

CDR3 in DNA: TGTGCCAGCAGCCCTCCGGGGGCCAACGTCCTGACTTTC. As protein: CASSPPGANVLTF. The chain uses TRBV7-3 and TRBJ2-6; D is uncertain. Germline V gene data show CDR1 as SGHTA and CDR2 as FQGTGA. V was pared by 5 bases and J by 4 bases, with 6 bases between. The CDR3 contains 13 residues.

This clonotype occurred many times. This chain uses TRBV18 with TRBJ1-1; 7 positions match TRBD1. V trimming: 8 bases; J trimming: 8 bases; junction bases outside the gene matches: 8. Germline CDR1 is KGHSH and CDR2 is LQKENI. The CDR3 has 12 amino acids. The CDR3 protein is CASAAQGIEAFF. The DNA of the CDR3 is TGTGCCAGCGCAGCACAGGGGATAGAAGCTTTCTTT.

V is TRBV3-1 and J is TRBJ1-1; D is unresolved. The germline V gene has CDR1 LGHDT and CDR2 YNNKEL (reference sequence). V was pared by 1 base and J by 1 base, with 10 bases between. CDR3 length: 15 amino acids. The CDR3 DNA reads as TGTGCCAGCAGCCAAGTATCAGGACCGAACACTGAAGCTTTCTTT. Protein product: CASSQVSGPNTEAFF.

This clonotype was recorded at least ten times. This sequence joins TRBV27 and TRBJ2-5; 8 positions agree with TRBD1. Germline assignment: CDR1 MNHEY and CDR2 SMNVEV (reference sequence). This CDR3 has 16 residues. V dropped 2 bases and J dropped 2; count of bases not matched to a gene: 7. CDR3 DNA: TGTGCCAGCAGTTTACAGGGGGCGGGTGGACAAGAGACCCAGTACTTC. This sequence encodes CASSLQGAGGQETQYF.

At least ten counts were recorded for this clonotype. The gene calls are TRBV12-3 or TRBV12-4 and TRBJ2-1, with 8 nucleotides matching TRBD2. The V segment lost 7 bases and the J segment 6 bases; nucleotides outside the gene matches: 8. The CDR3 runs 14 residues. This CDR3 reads CASTVTGTSNEQFF. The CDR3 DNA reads TGTGCCAGCACCGTAACCGGGACTAGCAATGAGCAGTTCTTC.

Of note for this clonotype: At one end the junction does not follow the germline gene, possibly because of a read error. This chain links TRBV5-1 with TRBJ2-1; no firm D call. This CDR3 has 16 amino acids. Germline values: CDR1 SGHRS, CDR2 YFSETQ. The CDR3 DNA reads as TGCACCAGCAGCTTAGCCGGACCCCTCTCCTACAATGAGCAGTTCTTC. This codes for CTSSLAGPLSYNEQFF.

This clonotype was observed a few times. DNA of the CDR3: TGTGCCAGTAGTCAAGGGGCAGATACGCAGTATTTT. This gives the protein CASSQGADTQYF. The chain employs TRBV19 and TRBJ2-3; tentatively, D is TRBD1 (5 bases). Germline CDR1 is LNHDA and CDR2 is SQIVND (reference sequence). The CDR3 runs to 12 residues. Trimming cost V 5 bases and J 4 bases, with 7 bases left between them.

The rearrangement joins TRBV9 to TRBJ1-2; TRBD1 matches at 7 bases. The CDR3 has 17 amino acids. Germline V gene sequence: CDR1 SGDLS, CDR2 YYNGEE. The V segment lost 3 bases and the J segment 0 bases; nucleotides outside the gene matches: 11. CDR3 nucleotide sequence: TGTGCCAGCAGCGAGAGCCGGGACAGACCACCTAACTATGGCTACACCTTC. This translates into CASSESRDRPPNYGYTF. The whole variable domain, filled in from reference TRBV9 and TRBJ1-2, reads DSGVTQTPKHLITATGQRVTLRCSPRSGDLSVYWYQQSLDQGLQFLIQYYNGEERAKGNILERFSAQQFPDLHSELNLSSLELGDSALYFCASSESRDRPPNYGYTFGSGTRLTVV.

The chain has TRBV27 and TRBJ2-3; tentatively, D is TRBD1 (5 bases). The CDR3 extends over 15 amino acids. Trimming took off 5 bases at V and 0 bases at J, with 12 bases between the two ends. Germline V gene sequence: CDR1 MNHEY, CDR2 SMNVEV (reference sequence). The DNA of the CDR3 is TGTGCCAGCAGTGTCCGGACACTTAGCACAGATACGCAGTATTTT. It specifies CASSVRTLSTDTQYF.

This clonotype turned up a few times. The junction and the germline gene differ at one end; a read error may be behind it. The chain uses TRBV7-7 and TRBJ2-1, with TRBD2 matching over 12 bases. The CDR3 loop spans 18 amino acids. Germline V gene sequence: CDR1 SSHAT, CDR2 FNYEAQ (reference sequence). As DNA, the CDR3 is TGTGCTAGCAGCTTACTTATAAGACTAGCGGGAGACTACAATGAGCAGTTCTTC. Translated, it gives CASSLLIRLAGDYNEQFF.

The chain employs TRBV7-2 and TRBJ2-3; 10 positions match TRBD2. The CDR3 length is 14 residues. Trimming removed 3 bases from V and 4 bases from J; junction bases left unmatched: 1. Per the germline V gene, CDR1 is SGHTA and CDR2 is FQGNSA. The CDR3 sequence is CASSFGLAADTQYF. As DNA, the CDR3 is TGTGCCAGCAGCTTCGGACTAGCGGCAGATACGCAGTATTTT.

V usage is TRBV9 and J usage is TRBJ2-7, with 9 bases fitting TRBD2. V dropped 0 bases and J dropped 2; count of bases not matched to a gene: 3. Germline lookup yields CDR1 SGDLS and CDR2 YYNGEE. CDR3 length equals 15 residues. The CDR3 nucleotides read TGTGCCAGCAGCGTAGATAGCGGGGGTACCTACGAGCAGTACTTC. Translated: CASSVDSGGTYEQYF.